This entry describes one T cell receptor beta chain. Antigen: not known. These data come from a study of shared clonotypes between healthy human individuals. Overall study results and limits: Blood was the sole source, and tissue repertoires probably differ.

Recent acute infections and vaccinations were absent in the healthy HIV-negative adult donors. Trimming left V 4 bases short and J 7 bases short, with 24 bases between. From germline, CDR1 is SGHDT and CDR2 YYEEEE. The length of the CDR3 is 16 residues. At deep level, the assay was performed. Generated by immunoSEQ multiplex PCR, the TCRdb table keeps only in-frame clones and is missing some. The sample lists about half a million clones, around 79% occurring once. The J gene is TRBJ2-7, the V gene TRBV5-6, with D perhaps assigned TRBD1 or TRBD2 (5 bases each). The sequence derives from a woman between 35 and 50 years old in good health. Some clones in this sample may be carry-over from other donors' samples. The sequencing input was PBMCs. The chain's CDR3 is CASSRGAFPTREEQYF. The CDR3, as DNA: TGTGCCAGCAGCAGGGGAGCCTTTCCTACCCGTGAGGAGCAGTACTTC.